This T cell receptor (beta chain) was observed in a study of radiation and T cells in renal cell carcinoma. Profiling relied on immunoSEQ multiplex PCR, and the TCRdb table lists in-frame clones only, not all of them. This sample has some 95,000 clones; 75% to 90% occur once, and the top ten carry under 9.5%. Regarding time point: baseline pretreatment blood. Stated treatment: 15 Gy SBRT to primary tumor, nephrectomy 4 weeks later. Germline V gene lookup returns CDR1 SGHRS and CDR2 YFSETQ. The V gene lost 0 bases and the J gene lost 0 bases, with 9 bases spanning the gap. The CDR3 runs 16 residues. This chain links TRBV5-1 with TRBJ1-4; D gene uncertain. The TCR sequence derives from a man between 50 and 59 years old with renal cell carcinoma. The material sequenced was blood, taken from a patient whose treatment included radiotherapy and nephrectomy. The CDR3 loop is CASSLVYGTTNEKLFF. The CDR3 coding sequence is TGCGCCAGCAGCTTGGTATACGGGACAACTAATGAAAAACTGTTTTTT.